This TCR beta chain was sequenced for a study of T-cell memory formation after mild COVID-19. A note on this clonotype: What it binds is unknown.

cDNA libraries for TCR alpha and TCR beta, carrying sample barcodes and UMIs, came from 5'RACE with constant-segment primers. TCRdb reprocessed the 5' RACE reads via MiXCR and lists one record per CDR3 protein. The data contain more than 250,000 distinct CDR3 sequences, over 15% of them singletons. V was cut by 10 bases and J by 13 bases, with 19 bases left in between. From germline, CDR1 is MNHEY and CDR2 SVGEGT. CDR3 length: 11 amino acids. Whole-study findings and limits: CM and EM subsets held most contracting CD4+ clones; EMRA held CD8+ ones. Clones that got smaller from day 15 to 85 had even CD4/CD8, while clones growing later tipped toward CD4+. Memory cells collected pre-infection included some clones that later responded, suggesting cross-reactive memory joined.

The receptor's source is a man younger than 35 who had mild COVID-19 (a few samples of this study predate the infection). Cell type and time point are not known. V is TRBV6-2 or TRBV6-3 and J is TRBJ1-2; the D is unclear. The sequenced material came from PBMCs or a T cell subset sorted from them (not recorded which). The CDR3 coding sequence is TGTGCCACCATTGTAGGGAGAAGGATCACCTTC. Its translation is CATIVGRRITF.